This is a list of T cell receptor beta chains from one sample in a study of early T cells in non-severe SARS-CoV-2 infection. TCRdb reprocessed the 5' RACE reads via MiXCR and lists one record per CDR3 protein. The top ten hold 5.8% of the sample, which has 25,000 to 30,000 distinct CDR3 sequences, 5.7% seen once. The sample comprised whole blood. These receptors were taken from an adult who was a healthcare worker with PCR-confirmed SARS-CoV-2 infection or an uninfected control (not recorded which). CDR3s include the opening cysteine and the closing phenylalanine or tryptophan. Fields, in order: J gene, D gene, V gene, clone size, CDR3 protein, CDR3 DNA. A D gene is named only where the DNA matches it firmly. For some rows the clone size is stated as once, few or many, or as a class when expanded; others skip it.

TRBJ1-1	NA	TRBV6-6	many	CASTYGRQEAFF	TGTGCCAGCACCTACGGAAGGCAGGAAGCTTTCTTT
TRBJ2-7	NA	TRBV6-2/TRBV6-3	many	CASSYTVSEQYF	TGTGCCAGCAGTTACACGGTCAGCGAGCAGTACTTC
TRBJ1-2	NA	TRBV7-9	NA	CASSAAGYNYGYTF	TGTGCCAGCAGCGCGGCAGGTTATAACTATGGCTACACCTTC
TRBJ1-1	NA	TRBV30	medium-sized	CAWSREPTEAFF	TGTGCCTGGAGTCGGGAGCCCACTGAAGCTTTCTTT
TRBJ2-3	NA	TRBV7-9	many	CASSLPTGPSERASTDTQYF	TGTGCCAGCAGCTTACCCACGGGACCCTCGGAGCGCGCTAGCACAGATACGCAGTATTTT
TRBJ2-7	TRBD2	TRBV7-6	few	CASSSPAGANEQYF	TGTGCCAGCAGCTCGCCAGCGGGGGCAAACGAGCAGTACTTC
TRBJ2-1	TRBD2	TRBV20-1	NA	CSASTGGPYNEQFF	TGCAGTGCTTCAACGGGGGGGCCCTACAATGAGCAGTTCTTC
TRBJ2-1	NA	TRBV6-5	many	CASSSPNSDRYNEQFF	TGTGCCAGCAGTTCCCCTAACTCGGACAGATACAATGAGCAGTTCTTC
TRBJ2-1	TRBD2	TRBV12-3/TRBV12-4	many	CASSPGLVNEQFF	TGTGCCAGCAGCCCCGGACTAGTAAATGAGCAGTTCTTC
TRBJ1-1	TRBD1	TRBV20-1	few	CNARDLRRQGATEAFF	TGCAATGCTAGAGATCTAAGGAGACAGGGGGCCACTGAAGCTTTCTTT
TRBJ2-1	NA	TRBV20-1	many	CSARGGGQAISYNEQFF	TGCAGTGCCAGGGGCGGGGGCCAAGCTATCTCCTACAATGAGCAGTTCTTC
TRBJ2-2	NA	TRBV2	many	CASSVLMVEGSTGELFF	TGTGCCAGCAGTGTTTTGATGGTGGAGGGAAGCACCGGGGAGCTGTTTTTT
TRBJ2-1	TRBD2	TRBV18	many	CASSTGLASYNEQFF	TGTGCCAGCTCAACGGGACTAGCTTCCTACAATGAGCAGTTCTTC
TRBJ2-5	NA	TRBV7-9	many	CASSPGGPETQYF	TGTGCCAGCAGCCCCGGGGGGCCAGAGACCCAGTACTTC
TRBJ2-7	NA	TRBV5-1	many	CASSRDGSSYEQYF	TGCGCCAGCAGCCGCGACGGGAGCTCCTACGAGCAGTACTTC
TRBJ1-5	NA	TRBV2	many	CASSENRDDQPQHF	TGTGCCAGCAGTGAAAACAGGGATGATCAGCCCCAGCATTTT
TRBJ1-2	NA	TRBV18	many	CASSPRSGANYGYTF	TGTGCCAGCTCACCAAGATCCGGGGCTAACTATGGCTACACCTTC
TRBJ1-6	TRBD1	TRBV4-3	many	CASSQVDRGNSPLHF	TGCGCCAGCAGCCAAGTAGACAGGGGTAATTCACCCCTCCACTTT
TRBJ2-5	NA	TRBV20-1	many	CSAPLRTQETQYF	TGCAGTGCGCCTCTGAGAACACAAGAGACCCAGTACTTC
TRBJ1-5	NA	TRBV3-1	many	CASSQGGGNQPQHF	TGTGCCAGCAGCCAAGGGGGCGGCAATCAGCCCCAGCATTTT
TRBJ1-2	NA	TRBV11-2	many	CASSLGLMNGYTF	TGTGCCAGCAGCTTAGGTCTAATGAATGGCTACACCTTC
TRBJ2-5	TRBD1	TRBV4-3	NA	CASSQGQGYQETQYF	TGCGCCAGCAGCCAGGGACAGGGGTACCAAGAGACCCAGTACTTC
TRBJ2-7	TRBD1	TRBV5-1	many	CASSLSDRGHEQYF	TGCGCCAGCAGCTTGAGTGACAGGGGGCACGAGCAGTACTTC
TRBJ2-3	NA	TRBV20-1	few	CSALHGVGDTQYF	TGCAGTGCCCTCCACGGGGTTGGAGATACGCAGTATTTT
TRBJ2-7	NA	TRBV5-4	many	CASSGRTVTPEWGEQYF	TGTGCCAGCAGCGGAAGGACAGTTACTCCAGAATGGGGAGAGCAGTACTTC
TRBJ1-1	NA	TRBV7-6	medium-sized	CASSLGAGRKNTEAFF	TGTGCCAGCAGCTTAGGGGCAGGGAGAAAGAACACTGAAGCTTTCTTT
TRBJ1-6	NA	TRBV7-2	few	CASSSEATGLDSPLHF	TGTGCCAGCAGTTCCGAGGCTACGGGTTTGGATTCACCCCTCCACTTT
TRBJ1-2	NA	TRBV6-5	many	CASSYNFMQGATF	TGTGCCAGCAGTTACAACTTCATGCAAGGGGCCACCTTC
TRBJ2-7	NA	TRBV12-3/TRBV12-4	few	CASSSPSRGEAYEQYF	TGTGCCAGCAGTTCGCCGAGCAGGGGTGAGGCCTACGAGCAGTACTTC
TRBJ2-7	NA	TRBV7-2	many	CASTLRGSGEQYF	TGTGCCAGCACGCTGAGGGGGTCGGGAGAGCAGTACTTC
TRBJ2-1	NA	TRBV6-2/TRBV6-3	NA	CASSQSADADNEQFF	TGTGCCAGCAGTCAGTCCGCGGACGCGGACAATGAGCAGTTCTTC
TRBJ1-1	NA	TRBV30	many	CAWTHRARAFF	TGTGCCTGGACCCACAGGGCCCGGGCTTTCTTT
TRBJ1-5	NA	TRBV7-2	NA	CASSSKTFTSPQHF	TGTGCCAGCAGTTCGAAGACATTCACCAGCCCCCAGCATTTT
TRBJ2-5	NA	TRBV11-2	many	CASSLVPDSGTQYF	TGTGCCAGCAGCTTAGTTCCGGACTCGGGGACCCAGTACTTC
TRBJ1-2	TRBD1	TRBV4-2	many	CASSPRTGGRFYGYTF	TGTGCCAGCAGCCCTAGGACAGGGGGCCGGTTCTATGGCTACACCTTC
TRBJ2-7	TRBD2	TRBV7-9	few	CASSLASGGIYEQYF	TGTGCCAGCAGCTTAGCTAGCGGGGGGATCTACGAGCAGTACTTC
TRBJ2-1	TRBD2	TRBV29-1	many	CSVVLAGRYNEQFF	TGCAGCGTTGTACTAGCGGGGAGATACAATGAGCAGTTCTTC
TRBJ1-3	NA	TRBV7-9	many	CASSFYRGPSGNTIYF	TGTGCCAGCAGCTTTTACCGGGGCCCCTCTGGAAACACCATATATTTT
TRBJ2-7	TRBD1	TRBV5-1	many	CASSGTGTASLYEQYF	TGCGCCAGCAGCGGGACCGGGACAGCGTCCCTCTACGAGCAGTACTTC
TRBJ2-5	NA	TRBV6-2/TRBV6-3	NA	CASTLDGGISMEETQYF	TGTGCCAGCACCCTGGACGGTGGGATAAGCATGGAAGAGACCCAGTACTTC
TRBJ2-4	NA	TRBV20-1	NA	CSARSPSTNIQYF	TGCAGTGCTAGATCCCCCTCTACCAACATTCAGTACTTC
TRBJ1-3	TRBD1	TRBV29-1	many	CSVEVMLGTGARDTIYF	TGCAGCGTTGAAGTTATGCTGGGGACAGGGGCTCGGGACACCATATATTTT
TRBJ1-1	NA	TRBV28	NA	CASSLLPRTSAFF	TGTGCCAGCAGTTTATTACCTCGGACATCGGCTTTCTTT
TRBJ2-5	NA	TRBV6-2/TRBV6-3	many	CASSYGLSAQYF	TGTGCCAGCAGTTACGGTCTGAGCGCCCAGTACTTC
TRBJ1-2	TRBD1	TRBV6-6	NA	CASTYRGQAGIYGYTF	TGTGCCAGCACCTACAGGGGACAGGCGGGCATCTATGGCTACACCTTC
TRBJ2-1	NA	TRBV4-3	many	CASSQDRVDNEQFF	TGCGCCAGCAGCCAAGATCGGGTGGACAATGAGCAGTTCTTC
TRBJ1-3	TRBD1	TRBV10-3	many	CAIALTGAIGNTIYF	TGTGCCATAGCACTAACAGGGGCGATCGGAAACACCATATATTTT
TRBJ2-3	NA	TRBV7-2	medium-sized	CASSLVNLLSTDTQYF	TGTGCCAGCAGCTTAGTTAACCTCCTTAGCACAGATACGCAGTATTTT